This T cell receptor beta chain was recovered during a study of CD8 T cell repertoires and HIV-1 epitope variants. Study overall: Twenty-five autologous and known Gag and Nef epitope variant peptides each stimulated T cells separately. Epitopes were three Gag families plus Nef HW9 and YT9. IL-2, IL-7 and IL-15 were added on days 3 and 7 of approximately ten-day cultures.

The protocol was immunoSEQ multiplex PCR, while the TCRdb copy is restricted to in-frame clones and leaves out a portion. Of a few thousand clones in the sample, 65% to 70% were seen once. The CDR3 has 15 residues. Germline trimming cut 5 bases from V and 4 bases from J; bases unmatched to any gene: 7. The germline gives CDR1 MGHRA, CDR2 YSYEKL. As to this clone: The antigen is not known.

This receptor was taken from a male donor with HIV. The chain combines TRBV4-1 with TRBJ2-1; TRBD2 matches at 8 bases. The sequenced sample consisted of cultured CD8+ T cells derived from PBMCs. CDR3 amino acids: CASSLGLVSYNEQFF. CDR3 sequence (DNA): TGCGCCAGCAGCTTGGGACTAGTCTCTTACAATGAGCAGTTCTTC.